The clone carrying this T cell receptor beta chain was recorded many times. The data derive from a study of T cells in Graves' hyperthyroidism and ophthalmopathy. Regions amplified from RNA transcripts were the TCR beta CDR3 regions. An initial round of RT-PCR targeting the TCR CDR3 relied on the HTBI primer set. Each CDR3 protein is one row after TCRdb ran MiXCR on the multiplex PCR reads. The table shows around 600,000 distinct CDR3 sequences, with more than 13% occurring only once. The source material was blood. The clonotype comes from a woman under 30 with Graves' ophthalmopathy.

CDR3 residues: CASSKTGGDLSGANVLTF. In nucleotides, the CDR3 is TGTGCCAGCAGTAAAACAGGGGGGGACCTCTCTGGGGCCAACGTCCTGACTTTC. The chain joins TRBV6-4 to TRBJ2-6; a weak D match, TRBD1 (8 bases). V was trimmed by 5 bases and J by 0 bases, leaving 17 bases between them. CDR1 and CDR2 from the germline V gene are MRHNA and SNTAGT. The CDR3 is made up of 18 amino acids.